This TCR beta chain was captured in a study of blood T cell repertoires in COVID-19. The CDR3 is made up of 15 amino acids. With V trimmed by 6 bases and J by 0 bases, 3 bases remained unmatched. From germline, CDR1 is MNHEY and CDR2 SVGAGI. The repertoire was sequenced with immunoSEQ multiplex PCR; TCRdb's copy has only in-frame clones and lacks some. Of 100,000 to 150,000 clones listed, about nine tenths are singletons. This clonotype originated in a man aged 50-60 years with acute or convalescent COVID-19. The gene calls are TRBV6-5 and TRBJ2-7; 12 bases align to TRBD2. Input material: peripheral blood. The CDR3 DNA reads as TGTGCCAGCAGCCTACTAGCGGGAGGCTCCTACGAGCAGTACTTC. Translated, it gives CASSLLAGGSYEQYF.